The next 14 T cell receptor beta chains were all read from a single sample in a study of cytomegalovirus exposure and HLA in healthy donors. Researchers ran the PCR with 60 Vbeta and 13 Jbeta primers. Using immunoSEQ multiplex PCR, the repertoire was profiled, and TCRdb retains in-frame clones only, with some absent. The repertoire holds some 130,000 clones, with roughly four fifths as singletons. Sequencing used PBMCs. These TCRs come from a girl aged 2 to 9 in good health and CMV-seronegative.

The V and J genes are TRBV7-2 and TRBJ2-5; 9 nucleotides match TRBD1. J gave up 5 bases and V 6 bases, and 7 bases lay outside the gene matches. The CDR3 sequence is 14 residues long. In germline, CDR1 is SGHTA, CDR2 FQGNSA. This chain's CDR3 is CASSPGQGGETQYF. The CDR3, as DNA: TGTGCCAGCAGTCCGGGACAGGGAGGGGAGACCCAGTACTTC.

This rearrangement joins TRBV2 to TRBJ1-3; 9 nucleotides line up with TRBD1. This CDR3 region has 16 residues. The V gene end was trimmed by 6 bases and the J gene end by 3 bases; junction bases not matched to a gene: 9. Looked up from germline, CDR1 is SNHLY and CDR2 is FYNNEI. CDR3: CASSAVTGGVGNTIYF. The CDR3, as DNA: TGTGCCAGCAGCGCCGTGACAGGGGGTGTTGGAAACACCATATATTTT.

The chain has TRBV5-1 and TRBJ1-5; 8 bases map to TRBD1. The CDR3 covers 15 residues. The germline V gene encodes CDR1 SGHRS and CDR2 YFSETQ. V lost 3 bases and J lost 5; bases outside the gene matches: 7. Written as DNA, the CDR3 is TGCGCCAGCAGCTCCCAGGGGGCAACCGATCAGCCCCAGCATTTT. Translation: CASSSQGATDQPQHF.

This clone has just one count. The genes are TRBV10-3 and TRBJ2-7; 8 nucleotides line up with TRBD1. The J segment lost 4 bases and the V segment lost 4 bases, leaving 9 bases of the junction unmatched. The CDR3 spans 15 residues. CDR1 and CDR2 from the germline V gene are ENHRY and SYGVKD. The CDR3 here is CAISGEMTGVYEQYF. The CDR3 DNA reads TGTGCCATCAGTGGGGAGATGACAGGGGTTTACGAGCAGTACTTC.

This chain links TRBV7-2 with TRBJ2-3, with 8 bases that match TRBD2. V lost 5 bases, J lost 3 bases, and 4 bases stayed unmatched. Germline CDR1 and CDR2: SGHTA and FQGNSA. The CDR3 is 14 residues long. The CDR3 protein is CASSRGGWTDTQYF. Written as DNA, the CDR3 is TGTGCCAGCAGCCGGGGGGGGTGGACAGATACGCAGTATTTT.

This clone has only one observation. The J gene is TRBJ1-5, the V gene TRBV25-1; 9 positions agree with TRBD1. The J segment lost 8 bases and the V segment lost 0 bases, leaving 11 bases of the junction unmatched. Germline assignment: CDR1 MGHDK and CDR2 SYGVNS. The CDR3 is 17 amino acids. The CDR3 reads CASSEYGGQGRGEPQHF. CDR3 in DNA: TGTGCCAGCAGTGAATATGGGGGACAGGGCCGCGGGGAGCCCCAGCATTTT.

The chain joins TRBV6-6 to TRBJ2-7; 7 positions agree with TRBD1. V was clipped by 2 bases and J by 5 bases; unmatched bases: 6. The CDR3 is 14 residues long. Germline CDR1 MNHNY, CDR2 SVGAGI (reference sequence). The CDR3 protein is CASSYADRVHEQYF. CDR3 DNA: TGTGCCAGCAGTTACGCAGACAGGGTCCACGAGCAGTACTTC.

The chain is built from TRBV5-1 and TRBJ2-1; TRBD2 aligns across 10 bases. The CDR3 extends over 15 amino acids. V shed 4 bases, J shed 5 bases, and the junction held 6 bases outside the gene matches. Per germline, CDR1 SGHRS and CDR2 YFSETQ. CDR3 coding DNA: TGCGCCAGCAGCGGGGGACTAGCGATTGACAATGAGCAGTTCTTC. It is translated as CASSGGLAIDNEQFF.

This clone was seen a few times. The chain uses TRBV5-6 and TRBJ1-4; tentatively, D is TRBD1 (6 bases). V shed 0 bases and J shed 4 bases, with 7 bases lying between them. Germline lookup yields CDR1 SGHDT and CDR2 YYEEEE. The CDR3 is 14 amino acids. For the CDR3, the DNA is TGTGCCAGCAGCTTGGACAGGGTTAATGAAAAACTGTTTTTT. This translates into CASSLDRVNEKLFF.

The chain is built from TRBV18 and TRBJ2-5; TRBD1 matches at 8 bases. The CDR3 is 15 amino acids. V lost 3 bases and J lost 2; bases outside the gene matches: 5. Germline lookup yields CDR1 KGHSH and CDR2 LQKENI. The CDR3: CASSPSDRDQETQYF. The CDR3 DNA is TGTGCCAGCTCACCCTCGGACAGGGATCAAGAGACCCAGTACTTC.

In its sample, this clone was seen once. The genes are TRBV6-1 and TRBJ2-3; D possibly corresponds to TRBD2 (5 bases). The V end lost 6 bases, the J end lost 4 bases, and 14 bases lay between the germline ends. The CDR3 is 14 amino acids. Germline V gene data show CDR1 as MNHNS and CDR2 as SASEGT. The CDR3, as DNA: TGTGCCAGCAGCACGACCCCGGGGTCAGATACGCAGTATTTT. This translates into CASSTTPGSDTQYF.

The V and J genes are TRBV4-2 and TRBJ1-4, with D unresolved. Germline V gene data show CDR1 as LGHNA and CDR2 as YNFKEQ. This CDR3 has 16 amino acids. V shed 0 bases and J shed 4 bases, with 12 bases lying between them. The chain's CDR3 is CASSQDLDGGNEKLFF. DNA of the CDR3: TGTGCCAGCAGCCAAGACTTGGACGGAGGTAATGAAAAACTGTTTTTT.

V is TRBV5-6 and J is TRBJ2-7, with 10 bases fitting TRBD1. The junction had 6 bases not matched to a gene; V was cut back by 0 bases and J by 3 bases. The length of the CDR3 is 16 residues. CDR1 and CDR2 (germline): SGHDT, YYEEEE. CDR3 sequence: CASSLGFGTGDYEQYF. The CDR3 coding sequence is TGTGCCAGCAGCTTGGGATTTGGGACAGGGGACTACGAGCAGTACTTC.

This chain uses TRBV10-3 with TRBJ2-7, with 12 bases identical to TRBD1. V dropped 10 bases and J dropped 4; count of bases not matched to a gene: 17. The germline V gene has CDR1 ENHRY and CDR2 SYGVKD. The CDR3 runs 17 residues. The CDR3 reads CATYHPWGTGGSYEQYF. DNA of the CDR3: TGTGCCACTTACCACCCTTGGGGGACAGGGGGCAGTTACGAGCAGTACTTC.